The clone carrying this T cell receptor beta chain was detected only once. What it binds is not known. This sample stems from a study of shared clonotypes between healthy human individuals. Turning to the study itself: Three men and a couple of women, aged 18 to 49, were donors. Study results and limitations: When naive CD4 clonotypes were compared across a few donors, approximately 4.9% were shared.

At the deep level, the assay was run. Profiled with immunoSEQ multiplex PCR; TCRdb holds only in-frame clones, not every one. The table has 600,000 to 750,000 clones, 90% seen once; the top ten hold approximately 35%. This CDR3 is 14 amino acids long. The germline V gene encodes CDR1 ENHRY and CDR2 SYGVKD. The V end lost 2 bases, the J end lost 3 bases, and 10 bases lay between the germline ends. Source material: memory CD8+ T cells from PBMCs. Subset of the sample: CD45RO+ cells pooled with CCR7-negative TemRA cells. V and J are TRBV10-3 and TRBJ1-1, with unresolved D. The TCR was taken from a man aged 18 to 29 in good health. Some clones in this sample may be carry-over from other donors' samples. Here the CDR3 DNA reads TGTGCCATCAGTGAGAGGAGGGCGGACACTGAAGCTTTCTTT. Translating gives CAISERRADTEAFF.